This is a list of T cell receptor beta chains from one sample in a study of blood T cell repertoires in COVID-19. The table came from immunoSEQ multiplex PCR; TCRdb's copy has only in-frame clones and leaves some out. Of about 120,000 clones in the sample, roughly 80% were seen once. Material for sequencing was peripheral blood. These receptor sequences come from a human donor in a cohort sampled during active COVID-19. CDR3s include the opening cysteine and the closing phenylalanine or tryptophan. Each record gives: J gene, D gene, V gene, clone size, CDR3 length, CDR3 DNA, CDR3 protein. D genes are given only for firm matches. The size field is filled for only some rows; it gives once, few, many or a size class.

J: TRBJ1-2; D: .; V: TRBV6-5; size: .; length: 12; DNA: TGTGCCAGCTGTCCGACGGGTGGTGGCTACACCTTC; CDR3: CASCPTGGGYTF
J: TRBJ1-2; D: .; V: TRBV21-1; size: .; length: 14; DNA: TGTGCCAGCAGCAAAGAGAGGGATTACTATGGCTACACCTTC; CDR3: CASSKERDYYGYTF
J: TRBJ2-7; D: TRBD2; V: TRBV7-8; size: .; length: 14; DNA: TGTGCCAGCAGCTTAGGCGGGGGGCGGTTCGAGCAGTACTTC; CDR3: CASSLGGGRFEQYF
J: TRBJ1-2; D: TRBD1; V: TRBV5-1; size: .; length: 16; DNA: TGCGCCAGCAGCTTGGAGGCAGGGGGATTTGGCTATGGCTACACCTTC; CDR3: CASSLEAGGFGYGYTF
J: TRBJ2-5; D: .; V: TRBV18; size: once; length: 16; DNA: TGTGCCAGCTCACCACCGGTGGGGGGAACGCCAGAGACCCAGTACTTC; CDR3: CASSPPVGGTPETQYF
J: TRBJ1-3; D: .; V: TRBV5-6; size: once; length: 16; DNA: TGTGCCAGCAGCTTGAACTACCGGAGCTCTGGAAACACCATATATTTT; CDR3: CASSLNYRSSGNTIYF
J: TRBJ2-7; D: TRBD2; V: TRBV7-6; size: once; length: 16; DNA: TGTGCCAGCAGCTTAGGGATTAGCGGGGGCGCCTACGAGCAGTACTTC; CDR3: CASSLGISGGAYEQYF
J: TRBJ1-2; D: TRBD1; V: TRBV18; size: .; length: 17; DNA: TGTGCCAGCTCACCTCCCGGTTACAGGGGAGATGTTGATGGCTACACCTTC; CDR3: CASSPPGYRGDVDGYTF
J: TRBJ1-3; D: TRBD1; V: TRBV4-1; size: .; length: 15; DNA: TGCGCCAGCAGCCACGGACAGGGGGTCGGAAACACCATATATTTT; CDR3: CASSHGQGVGNTIYF
J: TRBJ1-2; D: .; V: TRBV5-4; size: .; length: 13; DNA: TGTGCCAGCAGTTTTTCCTCAGACTCTGGCTACACCTTC; CDR3: CASSFSSDSGYTF
J: TRBJ1-1; D: TRBD1; V: TRBV19; size: .; length: 15; DNA: TGTGCCAGTAGCCCCAGACAGGGGGCGGAGACTGAAGCTTTCTTT; CDR3: CASSPRQGAETEAFF
J: TRBJ2-3; D: TRBD2; V: TRBV19; size: .; length: 18; DNA: TGTGCCAGTAGTCTGATCCTAGCGGGGGGGCCCAGCACAGATACGCAGTATTTT; CDR3: CASSLILAGGPSTDTQYF
J: TRBJ1-1; D: .; V: TRBV28; size: .; length: 15; DNA: TGTGCCAGCAGTTCCAGTGGGGGCCTGAACACTGAAGCTTTCTTT; CDR3: CASSSSGGLNTEAFF
J: TRBJ2-7; D: TRBD1; V: TRBV5-4; size: many; length: 12; DNA: TGTGCCAGCAGCTCCGGACAGGGTTGGCAGTACTTC; CDR3: CASSSGQGWQYF
J: TRBJ1-4; D: TRBD1; V: TRBV5-1; size: .; length: 14; DNA: TGCGCCAGTCAGGGGGCGTCAACTAATGAAAAACTGTTTTTT; CDR3: CASQGASTNEKLFF
J: TRBJ2-2; D: TRBD1; V: TRBV11-2; size: .; length: 17; DNA: TGTGCCAGCCGGTACATCCCGGGACAGGCGGACACCGGGGAGCTGTTTTTT; CDR3: CASRYIPGQADTGELFF
J: TRBJ2-5; D: .; V: TRBV7-2; size: once; length: 14; DNA: TGTGCCAGCAGCTTAGCCAGGGACAAGACGACCCAGTACTTC; CDR3: CASSLARDKTTQYF
J: TRBJ1-3; D: .; V: TRBV7-8; size: .; length: 16; DNA: TGTGCCAGCAGCCTAGTCGCGGGCGCGGGGGGAAACACCATATATTTT; CDR3: CASSLVAGAGGNTIYF
J: TRBJ2-1; D: TRBD2; V: TRBV6-2/TRBV6-3; size: .; length: 16; DNA: TGTGCCAGCAGTTACTCGGCTAGCGGGGGGGCGGGTGAGCAGTTCTTC; CDR3: CASSYSASGGAGEQFF
J: TRBJ2-5; D: TRBD1; V: TRBV3-1/TRBV3-2; size: .; length: 14; DNA: TGTGCCAGCACCCTTACCGGGACAGAAGAGACCCAGTACTTC; CDR3: CASTLTGTEETQYF
J: TRBJ2-4; D: .; V: TRBV3-1/TRBV3-2; size: .; length: 14; DNA: TGTGCCAGCAGCCAGCAGGGGGCCAAAAACATTCAGTACTTC; CDR3: CASSQQGAKNIQYF
J: TRBJ2-7; D: TRBD1; V: TRBV5-5; size: once; length: 15; DNA: TGTGCCAGCAGGGAACGACAGGGGAACACCTACGAGCAGTACTTC; CDR3: CASRERQGNTYEQYF
J: TRBJ2-3; D: TRBD2; V: TRBV2; size: .; length: 17; DNA: TGTGCCAGCAGTGCCCTGGGACTAGCGGGGGGGACAGATACGCAGTATTTT; CDR3: CASSALGLAGGTDTQYF
J: TRBJ2-5; D: .; V: TRBV5-1; size: few; length: 14; DNA: TGCGCCAGCAGCCCCGGACAGGAGGGGGAGACCCAGTACTTC; CDR3: CASSPGQEGETQYF
J: TRBJ1-2; D: TRBD1; V: TRBV6-6; size: .; length: 15; DNA: TGTGCCAGCAGATCTAGGACAGGGGGCGACTATGGCTACACCTTC; CDR3: CASRSRTGGDYGYTF
J: TRBJ2-7; D: TRBD2; V: TRBV5-1; size: few; length: 16; DNA: TGCGCCAGCAGCTTGGCCGGGACTAGCGACTCCTACGAGCAGTACTTC; CDR3: CASSLAGTSDSYEQYF
J: TRBJ2-7; D: TRBD2; V: TRBV28; size: once; length: 18; DNA: TGTGCCAGCAGTTCATTACAGGGGCTAGCGGGGGGGAGGTTCGAGCAGTACTTC; CDR3: CASSSLQGLAGGRFEQYF
J: TRBJ2-1; D: .; V: TRBV28; size: .; length: 14; DNA: TGTGCCAGCAGTTTATTCGGGACCTACAATGAGCAGTTCTTC; CDR3: CASSLFGTYNEQFF
J: TRBJ1-2; D: TRBD1; V: TRBV5-6; size: .; length: 14; DNA: TGTGCCAGCAGCCGCGACAGGGTCTACTATGGCTACACCTTC; CDR3: CASSRDRVYYGYTF
J: TRBJ2-5; D: TRBD1; V: TRBV6-5; size: .; length: 15; DNA: TGTGCCAGCAGTTACGGGGACAGCCGTGGGGAGACCCAGTACTTC; CDR3: CASSYGDSRGETQYF
J: TRBJ2-5; D: .; V: TRBV7-2; size: .; length: 12; DNA: TGTGCCAGCAGCTTAACTGGAGGAGGAGGGTACTTC; CDR3: CASSLTGGGGYF
J: TRBJ1-2; D: .; V: TRBV16; size: .; length: 16; DNA: TGTGCCAGCAGCCAATCAAGGCAGGGGAGTAACTATGGCTACACCTTC; CDR3: CASSQSRQGSNYGYTF
J: TRBJ2-1; D: TRBD2; V: TRBV19; size: .; length: 19; DNA: TGTGCCAGTAGTATTCGAGGACTAGCGGGGGTGGACCTGCACAATGAGCAGTTCTTC; CDR3: CASSIRGLAGVDLHNEQFF
J: TRBJ2-3; D: .; V: TRBV9; size: .; length: 16; DNA: TGTGCCAGCAGCGTAGTCGGAGGCTTTAAGACAGATACGCAGTATTTT; CDR3: CASSVVGGFKTDTQYF
J: TRBJ1-6; D: .; V: TRBV6-5; size: .; length: 13; DNA: TGTGCCAGCAGAAGGGAGGTGGACTCACCCCTCCACTTT; CDR3: CASRREVDSPLHF
J: TRBJ2-7; D: .; V: TRBV6-5; size: .; length: 14; DNA: TGTGCCAGCACCAACCTTAGGGGGACCTACGAGCAGTACTTC; CDR3: CASTNLRGTYEQYF
J: TRBJ2-2; D: TRBD2; V: TRBV3-1/TRBV3-2; size: .; length: 14; DNA: TGTGCCAGCAGCCGGACTAGCGTGACCGGGGAGCTGTTTTTT; CDR3: CASSRTSVTGELFF
J: TRBJ1-3; D: .; V: TRBV6-2/TRBV6-3; size: .; length: 18; DNA: TGTGCCAGCAGTTACTCGATAGATCAGGCGCACTCTGGAAACACCATATATTTT; CDR3: CASSYSIDQAHSGNTIYF
J: TRBJ1-1; D: .; V: TRBV6-5; size: .; length: 12; DNA: TGTGCCAGCAGTAGGGGGGGGACTGAAGCTTTCTTT; CDR3: CASSRGGTEAFF
J: TRBJ2-7; D: TRBD1; V: TRBV18; size: .; length: 14; DNA: TGTGCCAGCTCACCTCCGGGACAGCCCTACGAGCAGTACTTC; CDR3: CASSPPGQPYEQYF
J: TRBJ2-1; D: .; V: TRBV6-2/TRBV6-3; size: .; length: 16; DNA: TGTGCCAGCAGTTACTCCCCTAGGCTTTACTACAATGAGCAGTTCTTC; CDR3: CASSYSPRLYYNEQFF
J: TRBJ2-7; D: TRBD1; V: TRBV7-9; size: once; length: 14; DNA: TGTGCCAGCAGCTCAGGGACAGACTCCTACGAGCAGTACTTC; CDR3: CASSSGTDSYEQYF
J: TRBJ2-2; D: .; V: TRBV18; size: .; length: 13; DNA: TGTGCCAGCTCCCCCCAGGGTTCCGGGGAGCTGTTTTTT; CDR3: CASSPQGSGELFF